The clone carrying this TCR beta chain has at least ten counts. Antigen specificity is unknown. As for time point: longitudinal time-point 3. The study built unsorted libraries from 2 million PBMCs kept at -80 C. The data originate from a study of neurological immune-mediated disorders. The study, taken as a whole, reports: TCR clonal expansion peaked in HTLV-1-associated myelopathy patients and was lowest in multiple sclerosis patients. The expanded clones of different subjects shared no CDR3 amino acid sequences (suggesting private repertoires in all groups).

The CDR3 extends over 17 amino acids. Trimming at V came to 0 bases and at J to 3 bases, leaving 11 bases not matched to a gene. Germline-derived CDR1 and CDR2 are DFQATT and SNEGSKA (reference sequence). With 10-nucleotide random UMIs included, cDNA was synthesized by 5'RACE. One entry per CDR3 protein, called by TCRdb with MiXCR from the 5' RACE reads. The table records roughly 100,000 distinct CDR3 sequences, about 10% of them present only once. Specimen: PBMCs. This chain connects TRBV20-1 to TRBJ2-3; 8 bases match TRBD2. The TCR originated in a female donor with HTLV-1-associated myelopathy (HAM/TSP). Here the CDR3 DNA reads TGCAGTGCTAGAGATAATAGGGGACTAGTGTTGACAGATACGCAGTATTTT. Residues: CSARDNRGLVLTDTQYF.